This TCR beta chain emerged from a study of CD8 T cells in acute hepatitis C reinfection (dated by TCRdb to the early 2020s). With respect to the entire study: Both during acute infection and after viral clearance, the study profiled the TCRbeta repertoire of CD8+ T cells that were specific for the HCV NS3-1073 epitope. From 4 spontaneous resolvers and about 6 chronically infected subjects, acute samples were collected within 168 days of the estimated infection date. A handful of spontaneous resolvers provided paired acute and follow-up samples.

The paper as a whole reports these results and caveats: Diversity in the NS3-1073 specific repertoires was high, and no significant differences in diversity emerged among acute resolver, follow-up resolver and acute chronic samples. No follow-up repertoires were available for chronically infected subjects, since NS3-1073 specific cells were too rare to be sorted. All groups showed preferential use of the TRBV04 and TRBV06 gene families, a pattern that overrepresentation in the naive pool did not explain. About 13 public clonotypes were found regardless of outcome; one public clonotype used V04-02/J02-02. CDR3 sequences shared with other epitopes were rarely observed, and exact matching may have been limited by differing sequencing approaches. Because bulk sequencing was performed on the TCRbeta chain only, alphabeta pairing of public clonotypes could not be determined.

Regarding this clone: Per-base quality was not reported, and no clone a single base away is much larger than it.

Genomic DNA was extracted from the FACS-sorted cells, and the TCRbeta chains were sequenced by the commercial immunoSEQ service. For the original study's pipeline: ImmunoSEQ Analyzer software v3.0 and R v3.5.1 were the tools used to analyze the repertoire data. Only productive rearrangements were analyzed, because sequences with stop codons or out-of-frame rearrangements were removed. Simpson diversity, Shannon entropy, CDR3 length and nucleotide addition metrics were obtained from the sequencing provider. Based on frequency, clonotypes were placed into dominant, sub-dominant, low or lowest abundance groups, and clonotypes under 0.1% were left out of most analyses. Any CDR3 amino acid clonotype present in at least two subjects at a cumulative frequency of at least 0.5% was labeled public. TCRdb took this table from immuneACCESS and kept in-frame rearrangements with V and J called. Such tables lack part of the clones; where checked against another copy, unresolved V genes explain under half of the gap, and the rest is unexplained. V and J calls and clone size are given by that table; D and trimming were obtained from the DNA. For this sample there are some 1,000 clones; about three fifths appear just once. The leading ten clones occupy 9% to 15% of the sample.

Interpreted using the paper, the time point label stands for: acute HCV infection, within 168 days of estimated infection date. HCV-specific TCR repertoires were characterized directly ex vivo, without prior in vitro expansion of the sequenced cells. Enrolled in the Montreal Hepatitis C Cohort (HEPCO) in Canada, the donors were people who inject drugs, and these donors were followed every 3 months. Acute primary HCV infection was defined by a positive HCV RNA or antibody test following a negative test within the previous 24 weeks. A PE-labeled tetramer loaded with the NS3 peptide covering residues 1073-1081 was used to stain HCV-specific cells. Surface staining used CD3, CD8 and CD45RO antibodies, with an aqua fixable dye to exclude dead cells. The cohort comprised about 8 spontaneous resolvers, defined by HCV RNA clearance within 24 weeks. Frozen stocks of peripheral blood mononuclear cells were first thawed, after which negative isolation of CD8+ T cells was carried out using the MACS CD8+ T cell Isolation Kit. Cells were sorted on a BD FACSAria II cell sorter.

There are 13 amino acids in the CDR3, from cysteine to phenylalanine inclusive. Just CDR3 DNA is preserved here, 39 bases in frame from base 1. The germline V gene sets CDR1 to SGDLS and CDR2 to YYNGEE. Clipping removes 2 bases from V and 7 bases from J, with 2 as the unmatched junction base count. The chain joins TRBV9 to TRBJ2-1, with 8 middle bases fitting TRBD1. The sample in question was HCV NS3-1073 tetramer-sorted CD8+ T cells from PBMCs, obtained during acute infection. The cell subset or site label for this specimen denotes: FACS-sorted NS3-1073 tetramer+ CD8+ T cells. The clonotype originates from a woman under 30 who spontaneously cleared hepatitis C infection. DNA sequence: TGTGCCAGCAGCGTCCAGGGGGCAAATGAGCAGTTCTTC. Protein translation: CASSVQGANEQFF.